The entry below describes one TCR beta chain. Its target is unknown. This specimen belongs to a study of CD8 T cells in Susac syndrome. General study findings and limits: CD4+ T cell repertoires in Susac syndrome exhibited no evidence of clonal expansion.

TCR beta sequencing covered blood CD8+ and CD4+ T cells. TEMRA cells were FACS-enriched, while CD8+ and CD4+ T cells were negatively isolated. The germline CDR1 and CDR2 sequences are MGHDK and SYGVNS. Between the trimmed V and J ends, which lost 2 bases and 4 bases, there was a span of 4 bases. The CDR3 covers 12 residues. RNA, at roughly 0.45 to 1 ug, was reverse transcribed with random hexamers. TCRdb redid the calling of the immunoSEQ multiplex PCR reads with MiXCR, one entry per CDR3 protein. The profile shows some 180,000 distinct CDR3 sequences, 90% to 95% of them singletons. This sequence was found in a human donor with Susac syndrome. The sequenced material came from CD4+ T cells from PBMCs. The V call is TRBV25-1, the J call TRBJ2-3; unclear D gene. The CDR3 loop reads CASSEEADTQYF. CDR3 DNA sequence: TGTGCCAGCAGTGAAGAGGCAGATACGCAGTATTTT.